This T cell receptor beta chain comes out of a study of T cells after yellow fever vaccination. Overall study findings and caveats: Abundant contaminating clonotypes from the bulk population could appear in FACS-sorted repertoires.

A universal primer site and UMIs were added as TCR cDNA was made by 5'RACE template switching. Using its own MiXCR run on the 5' RACE reads, TCRdb lists one record per CDR3 protein. The sample consists of about 110,000 distinct CDR3 sequences, roughly 8.9% of them appearing once. This CDR3 has 16 amino acids. From germline, CDR1 is SGDLS and CDR2 YYNGEE. V trimming: 1 base; J trimming: 4 bases; junction bases outside the gene matches: 8. In this sample, this clonotype turned up many times. Its target is not known. V gene TRBV9 combines with J gene TRBJ2-3; TRBD2 agrees at 8 bases. This clonotype was obtained from a young man who received the YFV17D yellow fever vaccine. Sequencing was performed on CD8+ T cells sorted from PBMCs, taken 45 days after the yellow fever booster vaccination. CDR3 coding DNA: TGTGCCAGCAGCGTATCGGGAGCGGGAGTCGCAGATACGCAGTATTTT. It translates to CASSVSGAGVADTQYF.